This TCR beta chain was sequenced in a study of beta chain features in type 1 diabetes. Notes on the study in general: Shorter templates might be favored by PCR, and equally so in patients and in controls.

V was trimmed by 1 base and J by 0 bases, leaving 13 bases between them. Looked up from germline, CDR1 is SGHDN and CDR2 is FVKESK. The CDR3 contains 17 residues. Regarding this clone: Its cognate antigen is unknown.

The entirety of the isolated RNA underwent reverse transcription, so expressed TCRB transcripts were sequenced. Data came from immunoSEQ multiplex PCR; TCRdb stores just in-frame clones and leaves some out. The profile shows roughly 240,000 clones, over 65% of them singletons. The chain joins TRBV14 to TRBJ2-4; D may be TRBD1 (6 bases). The TCR originated in a man aged 25 to 40 in good health. Sequencing used naive CD4+ T cells from blood. The CDR3 DNA reads TGTGCCAGCAGCCAAGGGGGGCTTTCCCTAGCCAAAAACATTCAGTACTTC. Translated: CASSQGGLSLAKNIQYF.